This note documents a single TCR beta chain sequence. Its target is not known. Trimming pared 6 bases from V and 2 bases from J, leaving 8 bases between. This CDR3 has 13 amino acids. Germline V lookup: CDR1 MNHEY, CDR2 SVGAGI. Assay used: immunoSEQ multiplex PCR; TCRdb lists only in-frame clones, some missing. The data show fewer than 180,000 clones, 85% to 95% seen once. This record comes from a study of T cell responses to AZD1222 COVID-19 vaccine. On the study more broadly: Pooling of second doses given at about 4 or about 12 weeks was done.

Notes on the study in general: The sample set comprised mostly white British donors with more females, and clonal diversity was possibly underestimated. Among spike-specific TCRs, nearly half reportedly target unmutated variant regions.

The receptor comes from an adult in good health. The sequenced sample was peripheral blood, obtained on day 0 of AZD1222 vaccination. The J gene is TRBJ1-5, the V gene TRBV6-5, with D possibly matching TRBD1 (5 bases). The CDR3 loop reads CASRLTGNQPQHF. The CDR3 nucleotides read TGTGCCAGCAGGCTGACAGGCAATCAGCCCCAGCATTTT.